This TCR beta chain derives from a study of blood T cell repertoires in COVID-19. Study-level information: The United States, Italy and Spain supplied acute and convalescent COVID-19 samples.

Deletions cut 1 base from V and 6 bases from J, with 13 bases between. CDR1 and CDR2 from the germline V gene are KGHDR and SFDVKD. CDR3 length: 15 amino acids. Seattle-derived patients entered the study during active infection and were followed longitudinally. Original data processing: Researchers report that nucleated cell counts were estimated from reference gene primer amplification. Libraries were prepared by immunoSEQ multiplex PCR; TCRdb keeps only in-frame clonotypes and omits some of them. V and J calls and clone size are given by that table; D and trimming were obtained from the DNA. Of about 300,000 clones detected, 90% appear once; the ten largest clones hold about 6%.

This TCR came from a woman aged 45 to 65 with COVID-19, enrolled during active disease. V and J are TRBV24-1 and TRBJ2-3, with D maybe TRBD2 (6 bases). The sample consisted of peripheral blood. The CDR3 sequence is CATSDFGTSRDTQYF. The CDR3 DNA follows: TGTGCCACCAGTGATTTCGGGACTTCGCGGGATACGCAGTATTTT.